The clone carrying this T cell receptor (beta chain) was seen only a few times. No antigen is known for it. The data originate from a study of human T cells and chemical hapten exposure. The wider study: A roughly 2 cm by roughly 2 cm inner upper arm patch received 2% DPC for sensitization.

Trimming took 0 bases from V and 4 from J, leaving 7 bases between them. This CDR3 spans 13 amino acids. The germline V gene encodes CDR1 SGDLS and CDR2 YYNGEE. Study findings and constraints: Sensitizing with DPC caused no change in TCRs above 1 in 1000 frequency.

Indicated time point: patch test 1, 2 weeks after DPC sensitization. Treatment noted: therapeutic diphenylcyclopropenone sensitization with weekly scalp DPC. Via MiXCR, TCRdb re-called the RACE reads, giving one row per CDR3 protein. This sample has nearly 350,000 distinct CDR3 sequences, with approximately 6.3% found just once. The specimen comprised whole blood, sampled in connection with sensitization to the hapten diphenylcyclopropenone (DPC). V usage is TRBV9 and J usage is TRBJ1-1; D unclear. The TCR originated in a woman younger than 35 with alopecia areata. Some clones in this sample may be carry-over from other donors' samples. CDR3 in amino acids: CASSVGGATEAFF. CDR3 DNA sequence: TGTGCCAGCAGCGTAGGCGGAGCCACTGAAGCTTTCTTT.